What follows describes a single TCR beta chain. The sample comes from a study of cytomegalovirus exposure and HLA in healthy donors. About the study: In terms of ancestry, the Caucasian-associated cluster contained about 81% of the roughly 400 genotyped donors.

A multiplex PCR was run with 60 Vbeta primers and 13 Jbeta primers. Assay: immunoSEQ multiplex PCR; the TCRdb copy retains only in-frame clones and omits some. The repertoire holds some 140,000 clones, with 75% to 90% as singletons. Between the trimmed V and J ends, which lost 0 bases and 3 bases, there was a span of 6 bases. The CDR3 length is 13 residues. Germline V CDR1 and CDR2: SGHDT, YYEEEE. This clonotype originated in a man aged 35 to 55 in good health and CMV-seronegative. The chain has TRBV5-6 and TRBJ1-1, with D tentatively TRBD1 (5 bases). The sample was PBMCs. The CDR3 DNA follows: TGTGCCAGCAGCTTGGGACAGCACACTGAAGCTTTCTTT. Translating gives CASSLGQHTEAFF.